The clone carrying this T cell receptor beta chain was picked up many times. Its antigen is as yet unknown. The V gene lost 1 base and the J gene lost 9 bases, with 18 bases spanning the gap. CDR3 size: 15 residues. Germline CDR1 is SGHTA and CDR2 is FQGNSA. Every patient was untreated before thyroid surgery. These data are taken from a study of metastatic and nonmetastatic thyroid tumors. As for the study in general: From malignant and benign thyroid patients, repertoires in blood and in tumor or nodule tissue were compared. The study, taken as a whole, reports: Malignant tumors reportedly showed significantly higher TCR beta diversity than benign nodules in both blood and tumor.

TCRdb reanalyzed the PCR reads via MiXCR. This sample has more than 65,000 clones; 13% to 15% occur once, and the top ten carry over 6.5%. Sequences were obtained from blood. This TCR came from a male donor with papillary thyroid cancer or a benign thyroid nodule (not recorded which). Some clones in this sample may be carry-over from other donors' samples. V and J are TRBV7-2 and TRBJ2-5; D may match TRBD1 or TRBD2 (5 bases each). The DNA for the CDR3 is TGTGCCAGCAGCTTAGTTAGCGTCCAACAAGGGGCCCAGTACTTC. Translating gives CASSLVSVQQGAQYF.